This T cell receptor (beta chain) was captured in a study of blood T cell repertoires in COVID-19. Study as a whole: Whether acute or convalescent, the COVID-19 samples came from the United States, Italy and Spain. Sources were T cells, B-cell-depleted T cells, or PBMCs; the material itself was cDNA or gDNA.

Authors' data handling: Amplification of reference gene primers provided the estimated nucleated cell counts. TCRdb keeps only in-frame clones here, not all; method: immunoSEQ multiplex PCR. The V and J calls and the clone size are those of that table, but D and trimming were determined from the DNA. The repertoire includes roughly 240,000 clones, more than 75% of them detected once, and more than 2% sits in the top ten. The recovered donors of Cohort 3 showed two negative PCRs, clearance, or symptom resolution. Germline V gene lookup returns CDR1 SQVTM and CDR2 ANQGSEA. CDR3 size: 16 residues. The V and J ends lost 2 bases and 3 bases, in that order; junction bases with no gene match: 9.

The specimen sequenced was PBMCs or T cells enriched from blood (not recorded which). The chain recombines TRBV29-1 with TRBJ1-1; 10 bases fit TRBD1. This clonotype was obtained from a woman aged 45-60 years who had recovered from COVID-19. The chain's CDR3 is CSVERTGGIVDTEAFF. CDR3 DNA: TGCAGCGTTGAAAGGACAGGGGGAATAGTAGACACTGAAGCTTTCTTT.